This T cell receptor (beta chain) was profiled in a study of T cell responses to AZD1222 COVID-19 vaccine. Study-level points and caveats: Spike-specific TCR breadth rose after two AZD1222 doses, and depth rose as well. There were mostly white British donors and more females than males, and clonal diversity was possibly underestimated.

Comment on this clone: The antigen is not known.

The repertoire was sequenced with immunoSEQ multiplex PCR; TCRdb's copy has only in-frame clones and lacks some. Of about 150,000 clones in the sample, roughly nine tenths were seen once. The sample consisted of peripheral blood, taken on day 0 of AZD1222 vaccination. The origin of this receptor is an adult in good health.

CDR3 protein: CASSLERDSQQFF. As DNA, the CDR3 is TGTGCCAGCAGCTTAGAGAGGGACAGCCAACAGTTCTTC. The rearrangement links TRBV7-9 to TRBJ2-1; the match to TRBD1 covers 7 bases. Germline CDR1 SEHNR, CDR2 FQNEAQ (reference sequence). Unmatched junction bases numbered 7, after V lost 1 base and J lost 13 bases. The CDR3 consists of 13 residues.